A selection of T cell receptor beta chains follows, all from one sample in a study of beta chain features in type 1 diabetes. Sequencing was performed with immunoSEQ multiplex PCR; in TCRdb, only in-frame clones are kept and a portion is missing. The table lists around 600,000 clones, roughly an eighth of them singletons. Sequencing used naive CD4+ T cells from blood. Source of these receptors: a man aged 25 to 40 with type 1 diabetes. CDR3s include the opening cysteine and the closing phenylalanine or tryptophan. A D gene is named only where the DNA matches it firmly.

D,V,CDR3
-,TRBV4-2,CASSQGWAGLYLGTEAFF
-,TRBV13,CASSLVGTQYF
-,TRBV6-6,CASRLDSSYEQYF
-,TRBV5-1,CASSSEWTANEQFF
-,TRBV7-3,CASSPQVDTEAFF
TRBD1,TRBV7-2,CASSRDRVIGRNEQFF
-,TRBV29-1,CSVEESMRGYNEQFF
-,TRBV19,CASSIREKLFF
-,TRBV29-1,CSVTRHRGELFF
-,TRBV4-2,CASSQGNSNTEAFF
TRBD2,TRBV29-1,CSVRTSGGGEQFF
TRBD1,TRBV19,CASSSSGGSYEQYF
-,TRBV5-1,CASSLEGRVDYGYTF
-,TRBV5-1,CASSRDGATNEKLFF
-,TRBV7-2,CASLRDRTNTGELFF
-,TRBV7-9,CASSSKKDFYNSPLHF
-,TRBV15,CATSRGGAREQFF
TRBD2,TRBV6-6,CASTRTSGYNEQFF
-,TRBV7-9,CASSLETTGLLFF
-,TRBV19,CASSTRGDTEAFF
-,TRBV7-3,CASSSTGNTEAFF
TRBD1,TRBV5-6,CASSSGQGSDTQYF
-,TRBV2,CASSPLELLNEKLFF
-,TRBV29-1,CSVEDSGSQETQYF
TRBD1,TRBV25-1,CASSAYRGRNIQYF
-,TRBV30,CAWSASGPPLHF
TRBD1,TRBV7-2,CASSPQGYGYTF
TRBD1,TRBV7-2,CASSATGLSNVLTF
TRBD1,TRBV7-2,CASSPPRQGVADTQYF
-,TRBV5-6,CASSLGAGSRTEAFF
TRBD1,TRBV9,CASSRTGGNTEAFF
TRBD1,TRBV10-3,CAISESIGTGVNTEAFF
-,TRBV29-1,CSAYRGENTIYF
TRBD1,TRBV29-1,CSVRQGAVNSPLHF
-,TRBV4-3,CASSQSYSADEQFF
-,TRBV7-2,CASNRAGVLNYGYTF
-,TRBV10-3,CASSYLDGNTEAFF
TRBD2,TRBV18,CASSPGLAVTDTQYF
-,TRBV28,CASSLQGRASYNSPLHF
TRBD1,TRBV7-2,CASSTQGARFQPQHF